The T cell receptor beta chain under discussion was sequenced for a study of cytomegalovirus exposure and HLA in healthy donors. The trim removed 6 bases at V and 4 bases at J, leaving 3 bases unmatched. CDR3 size: 13 residues. Germline loops: CDR1 LNHDA, CDR2 SQIVND (reference sequence). PCR was performed using 60 Vbeta and 13 Jbeta primers. Assay used: immunoSEQ multiplex PCR; TCRdb lists only in-frame clones, some missing. Here the sample table reports about 210,000 clones. The sequence was obtained from a woman aged 25-40 years in good health and CMV-seropositive. Input material: PBMCs. V is TRBV19 and J is TRBJ1-5, with 7 bases that match TRBD1. CDR3 loop: CASRGQYNQPQHF. Written as DNA, the CDR3 is TGTGCCAGTAGGGGACAGTATAATCAGCCCCAGCATTTT.